These T cell receptor beta chains were read from a single sample in a study of cytomegalovirus exposure and HLA in healthy donors. Profiling relied on immunoSEQ multiplex PCR, and the TCRdb table lists in-frame clones only, not all of them. The sample comprises about 160,000 clones, 70% to 80% of which are singletons, and around 2.2% rests with the top ten. Material: PBMCs. These receptors came from a man in his fifties or sixties in good health and CMV-seropositive. CDR3s include the opening cysteine and the closing phenylalanine or tryptophan. The D gene is left open where the match is weak. Size values are once, few and many counts, or a class for expanded clones, and some rows have none.

cdr3_aa,cdr3_nt,v_call,clone_size,d_call,j_call
CASSTGQGYVSQPQHF,TGTGCCAGCTCAACCGGACAGGGGTATGTTTCCCAGCCCCAGCATTTT,TRBV18,-,TRBD1,TRBJ1-5
CASSLSSTNTQYF,TGTGCCAGCAGCTTATCTAGCACAAATACGCAGTATTTT,TRBV11-2,few,-,TRBJ2-3
CAWSETGVWQPQHF,TGTGCCTGGAGTGAGACAGGGGTTTGGCAGCCCCAGCATTTT,TRBV30,few,TRBD1,TRBJ1-5
CASSYTGGGSTDTQYF,TGCGCCAGCAGCTATACAGGGGGGGGGAGCACAGATACGCAGTATTTT,TRBV5-1,-,-,TRBJ2-3
CASTQGTLRTEAFF,TGTGCCAGTACCCAGGGGACCCTCCGCACTGAAGCTTTCTTT,TRBV28,-,-,TRBJ1-1
CASSRPGTGDSYEQYF,TGTGCCAGCAGCCGGCCCGGGACGGGGGATTCCTACGAGCAGTACTTC,TRBV5-4,-,-,TRBJ2-7
CASRKPPRGRVKSNQPQHF,TGTGCCAGCAGGAAGCCCCCCAGGGGAAGGGTAAAGAGCAATCAGCCCCAGCATTTT,TRBV7-8,-,-,TRBJ1-5
CASSSTGTRETYEQYF,TGTGCCAGCAGCTCTACCGGGACTAGAGAAACTTACGAGCAGTACTTC,TRBV7-9,-,TRBD2,TRBJ2-7
CASSQTGGLGEQYF,TGTGCCAGCAGTCAGACGGGGGGGCTAGGGGAGCAGTACTTC,TRBV6-6,-,TRBD2,TRBJ2-7
CASSPPTIRQETQYF,TGTGCCAGCAGCCCCCCAACTATCCGCCAAGAGACCCAGTACTTC,TRBV7-9,-,-,TRBJ2-5
CASSVQGPGYTF,TGTGCCAGTAGTGTACAGGGCCCTGGCTACACCTTC,TRBV19,-,-,TRBJ1-2
CAWSGRGANTGELFF,TGTGCCTGGAGTGGCAGGGGGGCGAACACCGGGGAGCTGTTTTTT,TRBV30,few,-,TRBJ2-2
CASSPQLRGQLFF,TGTGCCAGCAGCCCCCAACTCAGGGGGCAACTGTTTTTT,TRBV7-2,-,TRBD1,TRBJ1-4
CAWSLNEKLFF,TGTGCCTGGAGTCTGAATGAAAAACTGTTTTTT,TRBV30,-,-,TRBJ1-4
CASSTGQSSDTQYF,TGTGCCAGCAGCACAGGACAGTCATCAGATACGCAGTATTTT,TRBV6-5,-,-,TRBJ2-3
CASKTLQGSDSPLHF,TGTGCCAGCAAAACCTTACAGGGTTCCGATTCACCCCTCCACTTT,TRBV6-5,-,-,TRBJ1-6
CASSLDSFGELFF,TGCGCCAGCAGCTTGGACTCCTTCGGGGAGCTGTTTTTT,TRBV5-1,-,-,TRBJ2-2
CASSDWSVSRTEAFF,TGCGCCAGCAGTGATTGGTCGGTTTCGAGAACTGAAGCTTTCTTT,TRBV10-2,once,-,TRBJ1-1
CASYWTRGNTEAFF,TGTGCCAGTTACTGGACCCGGGGGAACACTGAAGCTTTCTTT,TRBV6-6,-,-,TRBJ1-1
CASSAGQADYEKLFF,TGTGCCAGCAGCGCGGGACAGGCGGATTATGAAAAACTGTTTTTT,TRBV9,few,TRBD1,TRBJ1-4